Each of the 17 T cell receptor beta chains below was sequenced from the same sample in a study of blood T cell repertoires in COVID-19. Some clones are missing from TCRdb's copy, which holds only in-frame ones; the method was immunoSEQ multiplex PCR. There are tens of thousands of clones in the sample; approximately 90% occur only once, and 1.3% lies in the top ten. Specimen: peripheral blood. These receptors originate from a woman older than 75 with acute or convalescent COVID-19.

This clone was found a few times. This rearrangement joins TRBV11-2 to TRBJ2-1; 8 bases map to TRBD2. The V gene end was trimmed by 5 bases and the J gene end by 4 bases; junction bases not matched to a gene: 13. The germline V gene has CDR1 SGHAT and CDR2 FQNNGV. This CDR3 region has 17 residues. The DNA for the CDR3 is TGTGCCAGCAGCCATAAAAGAACCGGGACTAGGTACAATGAGCAGTTCTTC. Translation gives CASSHKRTGTRYNEQFF.

In this sample, this clone turned up once. CDR3 sequence: CASSLLAGFSYNEQFF. As DNA, the CDR3 is TGTGCCAGCAGCCTCCTAGCGGGATTCTCCTACAATGAGCAGTTCTTC. The J gene is TRBJ2-1, the V gene TRBV28, with 9 bases matching TRBD2. V was clipped by 6 bases and J by 0 bases; unmatched bases: 6. The CDR3 spans 16 residues. Germline-derived CDR1 and CDR2 are MDHEN and SYDVKM.

This chain joins TRBV3-1 (or the pseudogene TRBV3-2) and TRBJ2-1, with a possible D match to TRBD2 (6 bases). The germline V gene encodes CDR1 LGHDT and CDR2 YNNKEL (reference sequence). V lost 0 bases, J lost 4 bases, and 13 bases lay in between. The CDR3 covers 16 residues. The CDR3 here is CASSQDGGVEYNEQFF. DNA for the CDR3: TGTGCCAGCAGCCAAGATGGAGGGGTGGAATACAATGAGCAGTTCTTC.

The genes are TRBV5-1 and TRBJ2-2; TRBD2 matches at 11 bases. The CDR3 is 16 residues long. Per germline, CDR1 SGHRS and CDR2 YFSETQ. V was pared by 2 bases and J by 4 bases, with 4 bases of the junction left unmatched. CDR3: CASSLSSGRPTGELFF. The CDR3 bases are TGCGCCAGCAGCTTATCTAGCGGGAGGCCCACCGGGGAGCTGTTTTTT.

The chain recombines TRBV5-3 with TRBJ1-5; 8 bases map to TRBD1. TRBV5-3 is an ORF for which the function is uncertain. The length of the CDR3 is 16 residues. V trimming: 0 bases; J trimming: 6 bases; junction bases outside the gene matches: 8. The CDR3 reads CARSLGRRRGLQPQHF. The CDR3 DNA is TGTGCCAGAAGCTTGGGTCGGCGCAGGGGGCTTCAGCCCCAGCATTTT.

This clone was observed once. The genes are TRBV5-6 and TRBJ1-6, with 7 bases aligning to TRBD1. The junction had 3 bases not matched to a gene; V was cut back by 1 base and J by 5 bases. Germline loops: CDR1 SGHDT, CDR2 YYEEEE. The CDR3 extends over 15 amino acids. The CDR3 coding sequence is TGTGCCAGCAGCTTGAGGGGGCTCCATAATTCACCCCTCCACTTT. Protein sequence: CASSLRGLHNSPLHF.

The rearrangement links TRBV24-1 to TRBJ2-5, with 13 bases that match TRBD2. V lost 4 bases and J lost 5; bases outside the gene matches: 6. This CDR3 has 16 residues. Germline values: CDR1 KGHDR, CDR2 SFDVKD. DNA of the CDR3: TGTGCCACCAGTGACGGACTAGCGGGGGTTCGGGAGACCCAGTACTTC. Encoded protein: CATSDGLAGVRETQYF.

The V and J genes are TRBV2 and TRBJ2-2; TRBD2 matches 8 bases. J gave up 5 bases and V 9 bases, and 8 bases lay outside the gene matches. This CDR3 is 14 amino acids long. Per germline, CDR1 SNHLY and CDR2 FYNNEI. In DNA form, the CDR3 reads TGTGCCAGTGGTAGCGGGACGGGTACCGGGGAGCTGTTTTTT. Its translation is CASGSGTGTGELFF.

The chain couples TRBV11-3 to TRBJ2-3; 11 positions match TRBD1. Germline V gene data show CDR1 as SGHNT and CDR2 as YENEEA. Unmatched junction bases numbered 5, after V lost 5 bases and J lost 4 bases. This CDR3 region has 15 residues. The CDR3 DNA is TGTGCCAGCAGCCAAGGACAGGGGGCGTCAGATACGCAGTATTTT. Translating gives CASSQGQGASDTQYF. Full variable domain (rest looked up from reference TRBV11-3 and TRBJ2-3): EAGVVQSPRYKIIEKKQPVAFWCNPISGHNTLYWYLQNLGQGPELLIRYENEEAVDDSQLPKDRFSAERLKGVDSTLKIQPAELGDSAVYLCASSQGQGASDTQYFGPGTRLTVL.

This clone is a singleton in its sample. The V call is TRBV30, the J call TRBJ2-2; TRBD1 matches 9 bases. In germline, CDR1 is GTSNPN, CDR2 SVGIG (reference sequence). J gave up 6 bases and V 2 bases, and 7 bases lay outside the gene matches. This CDR3 contains 15 residues. The CDR3 nucleotides read TGTGCCTGGAGTCGGGGACAGGGAGGGGCCGGGGAGCTGTTTTTT. Its translation is CAWSRGQGGAGELFF.

V is TRBV6-5 and J is TRBJ1-3; D ambiguous. The CDR3 runs to 16 residues. Deletions cut 3 bases from V and 1 base from J, with 13 bases between. Germline V gives CDR1 MNHEY, CDR2 SVGAGI. In DNA form, the CDR3 reads TGTGCCAGCAGTTATCAGAATCCCTCATCTGGAAACACCATATATTTT. It yields the protein CASSYQNPSSGNTIYF.

The chain links TRBV7-6 to TRBJ1-4, with D uncertain. V shed 5 bases and J shed 8 bases, with 15 bases lying between them. The CDR3 extends over 14 amino acids. From germline, CDR1 is SGHVS and CDR2 FNYEAQ. Written as DNA, the CDR3 is TGTGCCAGCAGCCCCGCTTCCCTCGGGGAAAAACTGTTTTTT. It yields the protein CASSPASLGEKLFF.

V gene TRBV5-4 combines with J gene TRBJ1-1; D is unclear. CDR1 and CDR2 from the germline V gene are SGHNT and YYREEE (reference sequence). The CDR3 extends over 14 amino acids. V lost 3 bases to trimming and J lost 1 base, with 10 bases between them. The DNA of the CDR3 is TGTGCCAGCAGCTCCCCCTCACAGAACACTGAAGCTTTCTTT. Translating gives CASSSPSQNTEAFF.

Only a few counts were recorded for this clone. The chain uses TRBV11-1 and TRBJ2-3, with a possible D match to TRBD1 (5 bases). The CDR3 loop spans 13 amino acids. Germline V gene lookup returns CDR1 SGHAT and CDR2 FQDESV (reference sequence). V was trimmed by 8 bases and J by 0 bases, leaving 9 bases between them. This CDR3 is CASGRTSTDTQYF. The CDR3 DNA reads as TGTGCCAGCGGTAGGACAAGCACAGATACGCAGTATTTT.

The V call is TRBV5-1, the J call TRBJ1-2, with 8 bases that match TRBD1. The CDR3 covers 16 residues. The J segment lost 2 bases and the V segment lost 0 bases, leaving 6 bases of the junction unmatched. Germline V lookup: CDR1 SGHRS, CDR2 YFSETQ. CDR3 DNA: TGCGCCAGCAGCTTGGGGTTCACAGGGGGGAACTATGGCTACACCTTC. It yields the protein CASSLGFTGGNYGYTF. The variable domain in full, completed from reference TRBV5-1 and TRBJ1-2, reads KAGVTQTPRYLIKTRGQQVTLSCSPISGHRSVSWYQQTPGQGLQFLFEYFSETQRNKGNFPGRFSGRQFSNSRSEMNVSTLELGDSALYLCASSLGFTGGNYGYTFGSGTRLTVV.

Only a few counts were recorded for this clone. The rearrangement links TRBV2 to TRBJ1-5, with D possibly being TRBD1 (5 bases). Between the trimmed V and J ends, which lost 1 base and 3 bases, there was a span of 10 bases. CDR1 and CDR2 (germline): SNHLY, FYNNEI. The CDR3 covers 15 residues. The CDR3 DNA sequence: TGTGCCAGCAGTGAAGGGGGCAGGGTCAATCAGCCCCAGCATTTT. Protein product: CASSEGGRVNQPQHF.

The CDR3 nucleotides are TGTGCCAGCAGATCCGGGGGAGATACGCAGTATTTT. Its protein is CASRSGGDTQYF. J is TRBJ2-3 and V is TRBV6-5; D might be TRBD2 (6 bases). This CDR3 spans 12 amino acids. CDR1 and CDR2 from the germline V gene are MNHEY and SVGAGI. V was shortened by 6 bases and J by 5 bases, with 9 bases between the two germline ends.